This T cell receptor (beta chain) was sequenced in a study of blood T cell repertoires in COVID-19. Across the study: Samples of COVID-19 (acute and convalescent) were obtained from the United States, Italy and Spain. The analysed material was cDNA or gDNA that came from T cells, B-cell-depleted T cells, or PBMCs.

Data came from immunoSEQ multiplex PCR; TCRdb stores just in-frame clones and leaves some out. The sample has about 220,000 clones, roughly 76% seen once; the top ten hold 4.5% to 5.5%. This clone was detected once. The CDR3 consists of 13 residues. Germline V gene data show CDR1 as ENHRY and CDR2 as SYGVKD. The V and J ends lost 4 bases and 4 bases respectively, with 11 bases between them. Specimen: peripheral blood. This receptor was identified in a human donor in a cohort sampled during active COVID-19. The chain couples TRBV10-3 to TRBJ2-7; TRBD1 might be the D (6 bases). This CDR3 reads CAISGGQPYEQYF. DNA of the CDR3: TGTGCCATCAGTGGAGGACAGCCTTACGAGCAGTACTTC.